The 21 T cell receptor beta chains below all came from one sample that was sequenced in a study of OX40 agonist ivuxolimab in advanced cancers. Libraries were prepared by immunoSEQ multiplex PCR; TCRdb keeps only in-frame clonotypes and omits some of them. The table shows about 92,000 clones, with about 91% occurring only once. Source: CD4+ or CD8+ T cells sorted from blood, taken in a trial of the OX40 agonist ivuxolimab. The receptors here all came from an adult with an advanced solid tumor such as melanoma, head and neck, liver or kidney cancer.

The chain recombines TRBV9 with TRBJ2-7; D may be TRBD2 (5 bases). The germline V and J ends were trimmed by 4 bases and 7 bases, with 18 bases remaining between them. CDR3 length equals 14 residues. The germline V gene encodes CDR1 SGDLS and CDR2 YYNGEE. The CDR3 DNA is TGTGCCAGCAGCCCGGACTTTACCCTACGAGAGCAGTACTTC. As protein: CASSPDFTLREQYF.

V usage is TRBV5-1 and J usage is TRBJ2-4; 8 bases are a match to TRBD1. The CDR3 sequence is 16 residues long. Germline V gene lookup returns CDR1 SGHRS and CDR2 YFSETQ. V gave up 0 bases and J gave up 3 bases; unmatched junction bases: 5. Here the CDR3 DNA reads TGCGCCAGCAGCTTGGGGTACAGGGGGGACAAAAACATTCAGTACTTC. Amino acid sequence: CASSLGYRGDKNIQYF.

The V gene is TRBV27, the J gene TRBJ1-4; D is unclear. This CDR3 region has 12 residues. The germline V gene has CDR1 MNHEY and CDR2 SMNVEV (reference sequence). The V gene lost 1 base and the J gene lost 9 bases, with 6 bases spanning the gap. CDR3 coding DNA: TGTGCCAGCAGTTTATTAGGTCAAAAACTGTTTTTT. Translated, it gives CASSLLGQKLFF.

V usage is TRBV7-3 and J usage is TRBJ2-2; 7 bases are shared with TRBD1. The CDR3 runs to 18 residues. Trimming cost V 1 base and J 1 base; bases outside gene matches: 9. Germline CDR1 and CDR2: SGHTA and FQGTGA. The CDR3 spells CASSLRALRGQNTGELFF. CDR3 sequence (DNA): TGTGCCAGCAGCTTAAGGGCCCTTAGGGGGCAGAACACCGGGGAGCTGTTTTTT.

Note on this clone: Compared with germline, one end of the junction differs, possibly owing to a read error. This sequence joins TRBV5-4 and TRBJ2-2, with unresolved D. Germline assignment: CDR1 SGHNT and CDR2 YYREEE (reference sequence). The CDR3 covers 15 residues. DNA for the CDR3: TGCGCCAGCAGCCCCGGTGGGCAGAACACCGGGGAGCTGTTTTTT. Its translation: CASSPGGQNTGELFF.

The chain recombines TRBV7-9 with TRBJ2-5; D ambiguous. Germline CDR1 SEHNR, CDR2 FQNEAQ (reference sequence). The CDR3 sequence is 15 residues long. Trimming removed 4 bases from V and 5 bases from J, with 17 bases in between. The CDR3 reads CASSSPSWIGETQYF. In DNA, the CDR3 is TGTGCCAGCAGCTCACCTTCCTGGATTGGGGAGACCCAGTACTTC.

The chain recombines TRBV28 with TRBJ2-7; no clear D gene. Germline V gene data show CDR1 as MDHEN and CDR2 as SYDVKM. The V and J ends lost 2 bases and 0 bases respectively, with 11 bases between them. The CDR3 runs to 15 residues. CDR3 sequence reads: CASSLITASSYEQYF. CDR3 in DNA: TGTGCCAGCAGTTTAATCACAGCGAGCTCCTACGAGCAGTACTTC.

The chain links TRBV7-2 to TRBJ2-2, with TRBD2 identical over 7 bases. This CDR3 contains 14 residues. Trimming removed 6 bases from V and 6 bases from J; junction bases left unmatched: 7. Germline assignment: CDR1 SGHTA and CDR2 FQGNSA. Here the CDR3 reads CASRPGGSAGELFF. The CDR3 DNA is TGTGCCAGCAGACCCGGGGGGTCGGCCGGGGAGCTGTTTTTT.

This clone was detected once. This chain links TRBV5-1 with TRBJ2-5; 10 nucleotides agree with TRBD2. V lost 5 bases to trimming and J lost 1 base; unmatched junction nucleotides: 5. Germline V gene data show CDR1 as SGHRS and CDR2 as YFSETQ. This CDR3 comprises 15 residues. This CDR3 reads CASRSGRGSQETQYF. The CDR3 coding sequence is TGCGCCAGCAGGAGCGGGAGGGGGTCCCAAGAGACCCAGTACTTC.

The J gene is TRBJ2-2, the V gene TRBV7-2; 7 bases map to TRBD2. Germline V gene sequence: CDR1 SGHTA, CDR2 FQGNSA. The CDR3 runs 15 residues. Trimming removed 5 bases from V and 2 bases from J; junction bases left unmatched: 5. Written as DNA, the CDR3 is TGTGCCAGCAGCCCCAGCGGGGTTAACACCGGGGAGCTGTTTTTT. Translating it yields CASSPSGVNTGELFF. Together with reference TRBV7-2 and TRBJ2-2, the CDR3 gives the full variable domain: GAGVSQSPSNKVTEKGKDVELRCDPISGHTALYWYRQSLGQGLEFLIYFQGNSAPDKSGLPSDRFSAERTGGSVSTLTIQRTQQEDSAVYLCASSPSGVNTGELFFGEGSRLTVL.

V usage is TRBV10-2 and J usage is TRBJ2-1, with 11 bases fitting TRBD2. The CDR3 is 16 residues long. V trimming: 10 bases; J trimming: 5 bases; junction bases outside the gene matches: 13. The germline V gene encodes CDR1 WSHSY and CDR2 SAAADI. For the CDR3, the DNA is TGCGCCACCCTGAGGCCGGGACTAGCGGAAGACAATGAGCAGTTCTTC. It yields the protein CATLRPGLAEDNEQFF.

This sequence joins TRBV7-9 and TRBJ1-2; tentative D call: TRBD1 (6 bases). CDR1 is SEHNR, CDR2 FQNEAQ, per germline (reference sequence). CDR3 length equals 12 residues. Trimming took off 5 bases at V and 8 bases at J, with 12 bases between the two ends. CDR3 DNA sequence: TGTGCCAGCAGCGTCGCGACAGGAGGCTACACCTTC. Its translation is CASSVATGGYTF.

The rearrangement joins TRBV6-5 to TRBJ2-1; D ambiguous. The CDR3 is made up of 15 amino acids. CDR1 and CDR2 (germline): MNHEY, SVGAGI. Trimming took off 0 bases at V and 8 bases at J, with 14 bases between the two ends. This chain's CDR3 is CASSYSQTRLDEQFF. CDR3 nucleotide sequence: TGTGCCAGCAGTTACTCGCAAACGCGGCTCGATGAGCAGTTCTTC.

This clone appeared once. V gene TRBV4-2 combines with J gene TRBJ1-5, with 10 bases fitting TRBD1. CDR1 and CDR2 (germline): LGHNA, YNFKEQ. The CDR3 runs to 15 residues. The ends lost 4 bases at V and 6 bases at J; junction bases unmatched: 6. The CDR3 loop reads CASSRGTGEFQPQHF. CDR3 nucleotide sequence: TGTGCCAGCAGCCGAGGGACAGGGGAGTTTCAGCCCCAGCATTTT.

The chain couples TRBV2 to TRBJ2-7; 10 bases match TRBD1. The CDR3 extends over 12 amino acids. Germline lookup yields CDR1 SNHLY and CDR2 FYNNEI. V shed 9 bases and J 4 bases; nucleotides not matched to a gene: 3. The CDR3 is CARGQGLYEQYF. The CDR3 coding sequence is TGTGCCAGGGGACAGGGGCTGTACGAGCAGTACTTC.

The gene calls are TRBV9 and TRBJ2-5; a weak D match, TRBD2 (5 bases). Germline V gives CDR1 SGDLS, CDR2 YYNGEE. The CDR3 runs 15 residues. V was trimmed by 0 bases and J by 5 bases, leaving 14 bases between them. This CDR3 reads CASSVGTIGEETQYF. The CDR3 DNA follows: TGTGCCAGCAGCGTAGGAACCATCGGGGAGGAGACCCAGTACTTC.

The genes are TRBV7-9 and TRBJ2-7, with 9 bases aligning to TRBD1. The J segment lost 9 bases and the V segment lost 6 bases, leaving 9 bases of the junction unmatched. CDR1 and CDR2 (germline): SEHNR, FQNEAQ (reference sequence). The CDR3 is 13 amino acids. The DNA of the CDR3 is TGTGCCAGCAGAGAAACCGGGACAGGGCGGCAGTACTTC. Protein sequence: CASRETGTGRQYF. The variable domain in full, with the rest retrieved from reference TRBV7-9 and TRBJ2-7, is DTGVSQNPRHKITKRGQNVTFRCDPISEHNRLYWYRQTLGQGPEFLTYFQNEAQLEKSRLLSDRFSAERPKGSFSTLEIQRTEQGDSAMYLCASRETGTGRQYFGPGTRLTVT.

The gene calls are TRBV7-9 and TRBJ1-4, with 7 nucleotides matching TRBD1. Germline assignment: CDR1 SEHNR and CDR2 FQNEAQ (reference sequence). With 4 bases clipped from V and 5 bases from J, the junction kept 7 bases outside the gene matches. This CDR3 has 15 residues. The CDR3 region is CASSSLQGSNEKLFF. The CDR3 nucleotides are TGTGCCAGCAGCTCCCTACAGGGGTCGAATGAAAAACTGTTTTTT.

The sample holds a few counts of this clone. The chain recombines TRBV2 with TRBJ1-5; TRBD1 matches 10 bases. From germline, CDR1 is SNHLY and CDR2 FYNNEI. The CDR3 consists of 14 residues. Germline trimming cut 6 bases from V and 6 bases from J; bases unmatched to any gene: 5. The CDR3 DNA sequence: TGTGCCAGCAGAGACAGGGGGCGTAGTCAGCCCCAGCATTTT. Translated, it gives CASRDRGRSQPQHF.

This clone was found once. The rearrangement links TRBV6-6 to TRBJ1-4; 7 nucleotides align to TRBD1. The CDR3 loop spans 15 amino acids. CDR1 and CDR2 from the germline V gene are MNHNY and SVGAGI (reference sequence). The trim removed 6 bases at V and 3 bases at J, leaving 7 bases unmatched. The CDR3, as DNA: TGTGCCAGCAGATCAGGGGGGAGAGCTAATGAAAAACTGTTTTTT. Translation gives CASRSGGRANEKLFF.

The CDR3 is CASRRGQGFYEQYF. The CDR3, as DNA: TGTGCCAGCAGGAGGGGACAGGGGTTCTACGAGCAGTACTTC. The chain couples TRBV25-1 to TRBJ2-7; 10 nucleotides line up with TRBD1. The CDR3 has 14 amino acids. V dropped 6 bases and J dropped 3; count of bases not matched to a gene: 5. Germline-derived CDR1 and CDR2 are MGHDK and SYGVNS.